This TCR beta chain appears in the sequencing data of a study of cytomegalovirus exposure and HLA in healthy donors. Study-wide findings and caveats: The authors considered a cluster of highly shared sequence variants likely to be a sequencing artifact.

Concerning this clone itself: Its specificity is not known.

PCR was performed using 60 Vbeta and 13 Jbeta primers. Produced via immunoSEQ multiplex PCR; TCRdb's table is partial and in-frame only. The sample is made up of 150,000 to 200,000 clones, and the top ten hold roughly 1.3% of it. This CDR3 has 13 residues. Germline V gene lookup returns CDR1 MRHNA and CDR2 SNTAGT. Trimming at V came to 2 bases and at J to 14 bases, leaving 7 bases not matched to a gene. The source is a woman between 55 and 75 years old in good health and CMV-seronegative. The sequencing sample was made of PBMCs. The chain carries TRBV6-4 and TRBJ2-1; 9 bases fit TRBD2. The CDR3 protein is CASSDPRAGGKFF. The CDR3 DNA reads TGTGCCAGCAGTGACCCTCGGGCGGGGGGGAAGTTCTTC.